In this sample, the clone carrying this TCR beta chain turned up a few times. The sample contains more than one DNA sequence encoding this CDR3. The data were produced by immunoSEQ multiplex PCR, yet TCRdb's version contains in-frame clones alone and is incomplete. The sample carries about 89,000 clones, around 94% recorded once. This sample is part of a study of T cell changes during pregnancy in multiple sclerosis. The source was peripheral blood, collected in the third trimester of pregnancy. This receptor was identified in a female donor with multiple sclerosis, enrolled in a pregnancy study.

CDR3 bases: TGTGCCAGCAGTTTAGGGACTAGCGGGAGTTACGAGCAGTACTTC. Translating gives CASSLGTSGSYEQYF. The gene calls are TRBV27 and TRBJ2-7, with 14 bases fitting TRBD2. From germline, CDR1 is MNHEY and CDR2 SMNVEV (reference sequence). Losses at the gene ends were 2 bases for V and 4 bases for J; bases not matched to a gene: 1. The CDR3 sequence is 15 residues long.